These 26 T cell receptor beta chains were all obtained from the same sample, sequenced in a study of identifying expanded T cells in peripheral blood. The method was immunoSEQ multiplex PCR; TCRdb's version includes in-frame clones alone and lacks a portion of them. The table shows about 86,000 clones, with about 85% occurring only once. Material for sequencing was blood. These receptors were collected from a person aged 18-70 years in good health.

The CDR3 nucleotides read TGCGCCAGCAGCTTGGTTGTTGAGAACACCGGGGAGCTGTTTTTT. Translating gives CASSLVVENTGELFF. The chain couples TRBV5-1 to TRBJ2-2, with unresolved D. The V gene's germline CDR1 is SGHRS and CDR2 YFSETQ. The ends were cut back, 0 bases at V and 1 base at J, with 7 bases in the middle. The CDR3 has 15 amino acids.

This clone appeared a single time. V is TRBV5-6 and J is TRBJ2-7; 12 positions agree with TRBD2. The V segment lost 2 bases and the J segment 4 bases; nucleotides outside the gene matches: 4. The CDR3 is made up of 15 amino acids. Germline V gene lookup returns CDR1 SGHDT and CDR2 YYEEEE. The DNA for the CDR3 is TGTGCCAGCAGCTTTCGACTAGCGGGGGTGTACGAGCAGTACTTC. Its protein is CASSFRLAGVYEQYF.

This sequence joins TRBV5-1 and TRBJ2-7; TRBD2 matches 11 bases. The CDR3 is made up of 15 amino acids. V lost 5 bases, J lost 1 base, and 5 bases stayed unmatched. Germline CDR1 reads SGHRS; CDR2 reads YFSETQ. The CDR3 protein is CASRYGTSGSYEQYF. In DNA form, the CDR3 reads TGCGCCAGCAGATATGGGACTAGCGGTTCCTACGAGCAGTACTTC.

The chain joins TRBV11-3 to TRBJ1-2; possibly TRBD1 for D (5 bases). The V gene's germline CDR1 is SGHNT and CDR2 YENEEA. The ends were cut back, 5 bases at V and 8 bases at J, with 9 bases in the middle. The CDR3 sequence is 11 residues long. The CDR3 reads CASSQGGGYTF. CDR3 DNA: TGTGCCAGCAGCCAGGGAGGGGGCTACACCTTC.

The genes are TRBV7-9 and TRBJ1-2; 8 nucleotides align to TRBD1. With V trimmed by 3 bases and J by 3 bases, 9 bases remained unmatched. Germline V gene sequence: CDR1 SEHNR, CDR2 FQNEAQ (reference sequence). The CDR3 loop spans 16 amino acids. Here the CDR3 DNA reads TGTGCCAGCAGCTTTAGCCGGGACAGGCACTACTATGGCTACACCTTC. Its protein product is CASSFSRDRHYYGYTF.

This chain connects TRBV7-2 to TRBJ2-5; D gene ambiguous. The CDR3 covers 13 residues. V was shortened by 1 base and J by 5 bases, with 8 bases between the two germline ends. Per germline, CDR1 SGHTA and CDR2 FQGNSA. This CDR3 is CASSLGVIETQYF. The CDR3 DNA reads TGTGCCAGCAGCTTAGGGGTTATTGAGACCCAGTACTTC. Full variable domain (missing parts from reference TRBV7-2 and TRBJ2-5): GAGVSQSPSNKVTEKGKDVELRCDPISGHTALYWYRQSLGQGLEFLIYFQGNSAPDKSGLPSDRFSAERTGGSVSTLTIQRTQQEDSAVYLCASSLGVIETQYFGPGTRLLVL.

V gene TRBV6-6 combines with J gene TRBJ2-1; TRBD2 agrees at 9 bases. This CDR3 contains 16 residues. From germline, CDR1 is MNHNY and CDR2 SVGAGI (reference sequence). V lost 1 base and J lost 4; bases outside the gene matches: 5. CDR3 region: CASSYWAGGRYNEQFF. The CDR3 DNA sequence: TGTGCCAGCAGTTACTGGGCGGGGGGGCGGTACAATGAGCAGTTCTTC.

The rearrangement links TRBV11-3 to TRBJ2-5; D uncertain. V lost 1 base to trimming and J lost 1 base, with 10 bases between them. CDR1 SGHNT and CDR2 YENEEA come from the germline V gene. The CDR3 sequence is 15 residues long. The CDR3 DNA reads TGTGCCAGCAGCTTAGGGGTCGGTCGCCAAGAGACCCAGTACTTC. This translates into CASSLGVGRQETQYF.

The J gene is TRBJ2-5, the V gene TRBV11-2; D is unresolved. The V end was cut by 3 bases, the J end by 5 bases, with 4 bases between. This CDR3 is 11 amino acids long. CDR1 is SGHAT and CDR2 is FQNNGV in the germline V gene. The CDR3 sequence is CASSLTETQYF. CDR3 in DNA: TGTGCCAGCAGCTTGACCGAGACCCAGTACTTC.

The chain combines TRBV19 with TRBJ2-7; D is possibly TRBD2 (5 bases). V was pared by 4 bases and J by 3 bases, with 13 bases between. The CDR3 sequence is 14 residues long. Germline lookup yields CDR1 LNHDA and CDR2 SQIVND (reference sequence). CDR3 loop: CASSRVGESYEQYF. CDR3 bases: TGTGCCAGTAGTAGGGTCGGGGAAAGCTACGAGCAGTACTTC.

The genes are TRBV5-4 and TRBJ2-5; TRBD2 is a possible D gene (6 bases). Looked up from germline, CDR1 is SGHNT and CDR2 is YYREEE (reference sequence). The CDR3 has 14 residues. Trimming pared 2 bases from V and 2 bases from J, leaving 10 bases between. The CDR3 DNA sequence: TGTGCCAGCAGCTTCCGGGGGTGGCAAGAGACCCAGTACTTC. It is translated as CASSFRGWQETQYF.

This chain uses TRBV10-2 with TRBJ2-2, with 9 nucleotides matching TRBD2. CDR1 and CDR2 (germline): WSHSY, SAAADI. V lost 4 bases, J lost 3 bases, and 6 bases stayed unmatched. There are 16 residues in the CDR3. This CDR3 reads CASSVWLAGYTGELFF. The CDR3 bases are TGCGCCAGCAGTGTTTGGCTAGCGGGATACACCGGGGAGCTGTTTTTT.

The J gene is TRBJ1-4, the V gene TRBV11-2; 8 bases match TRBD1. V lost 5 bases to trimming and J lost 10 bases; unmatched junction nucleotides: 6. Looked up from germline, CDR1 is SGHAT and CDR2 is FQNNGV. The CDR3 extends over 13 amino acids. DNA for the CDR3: TGTGCCAGCAGCGCCGGGACAGGCGTAAAACTGTTTTTT. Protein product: CASSAGTGVKLFF.

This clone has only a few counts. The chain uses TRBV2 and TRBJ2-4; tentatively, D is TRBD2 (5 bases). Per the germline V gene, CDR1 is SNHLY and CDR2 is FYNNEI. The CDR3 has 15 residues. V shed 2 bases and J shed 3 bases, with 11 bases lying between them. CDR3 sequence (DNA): TGTGCCAGCAGTGAATCCGGGGTTGGCAAAAACATTCAGTACTTC. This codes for CASSESGVGKNIQYF.

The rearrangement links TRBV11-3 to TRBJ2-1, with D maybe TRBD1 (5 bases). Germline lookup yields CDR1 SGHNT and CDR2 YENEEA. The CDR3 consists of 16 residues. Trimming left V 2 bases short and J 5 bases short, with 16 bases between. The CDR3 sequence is CASSLKGPGWDNEQFF. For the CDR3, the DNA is TGTGCCAGCAGCTTAAAGGGGCCAGGGTGGGACAATGAGCAGTTCTTC.

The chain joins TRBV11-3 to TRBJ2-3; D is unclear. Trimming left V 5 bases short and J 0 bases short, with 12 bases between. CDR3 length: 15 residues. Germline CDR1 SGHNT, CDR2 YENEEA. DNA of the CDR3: TGTGCCAGCAGCCCCGGCCTAGGGAGCACAGATACGCAGTATTTT. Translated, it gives CASSPGLGSTDTQYF.

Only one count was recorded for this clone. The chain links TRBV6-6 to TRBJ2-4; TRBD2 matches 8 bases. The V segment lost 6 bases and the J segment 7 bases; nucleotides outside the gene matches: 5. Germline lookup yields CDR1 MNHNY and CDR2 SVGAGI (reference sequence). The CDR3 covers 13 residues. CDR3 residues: CASRTGGRNIQYF. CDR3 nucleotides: TGTGCCAGCAGGACGGGGGGGAGGAACATTCAGTACTTC.

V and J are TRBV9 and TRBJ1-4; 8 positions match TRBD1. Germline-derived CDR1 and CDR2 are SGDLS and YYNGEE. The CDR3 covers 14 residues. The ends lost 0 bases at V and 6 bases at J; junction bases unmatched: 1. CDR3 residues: CASSVGTGYEKLFF. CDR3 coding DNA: TGTGCCAGCAGCGTAGGGACAGGGTATGAAAAACTGTTTTTT.

CDR3 protein: CASSWAPGGSAELFF. CDR3 sequence (DNA): TGTGCCAGCAGCTGGGCCCCAGGGGGCTCCGCGGAACTGTTTTTT. The V gene is TRBV5-6, the J gene TRBJ1-4, with TRBD1 matching 8 bases. This CDR3 spans 15 amino acids. CDR1 SGHDT and CDR2 YYEEEE come from the germline V gene. The trim removed 3 bases at V and 12 bases at J, leaving 13 bases unmatched.

CDR3 protein: CSALSWDRGLDEQFF. The CDR3 DNA follows: TGCAGCGCCCTGAGTTGGGACAGGGGTCTCGATGAGCAGTTCTTC. The rearrangement links TRBV29-1 to TRBJ2-1, with 10 bases aligning to TRBD1. The ends lost 7 bases at V and 8 bases at J; junction bases unmatched: 14. Germline-derived CDR1 and CDR2 are SQVTM and ANQGSEA. The CDR3 consists of 15 residues.

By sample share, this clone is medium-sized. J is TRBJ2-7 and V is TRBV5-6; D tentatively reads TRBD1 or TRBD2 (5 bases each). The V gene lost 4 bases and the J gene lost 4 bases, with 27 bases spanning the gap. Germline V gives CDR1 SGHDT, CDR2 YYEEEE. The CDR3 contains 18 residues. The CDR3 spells CASSRGIRDRGLFYEQYF. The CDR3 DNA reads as TGTGCCAGCAGCCGAGGAATACGGGACCGGGGTCTTTTTTACGAGCAGTACTTC.

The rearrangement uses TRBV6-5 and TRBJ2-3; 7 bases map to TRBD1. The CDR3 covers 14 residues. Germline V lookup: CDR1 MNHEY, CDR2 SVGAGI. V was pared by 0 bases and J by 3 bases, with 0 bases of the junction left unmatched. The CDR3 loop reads CASSYSTGTDTQYF. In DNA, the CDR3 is TGTGCCAGCAGTTACTCGACAGGGACAGATACGCAGTATTTT.

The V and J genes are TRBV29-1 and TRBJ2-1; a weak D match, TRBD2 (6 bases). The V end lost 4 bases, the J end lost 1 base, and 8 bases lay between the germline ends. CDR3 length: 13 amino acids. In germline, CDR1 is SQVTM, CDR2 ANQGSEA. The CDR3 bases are TGCAGCGTTGGCGGGGTATCCTACAATGAGCAGTTCTTC. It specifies CSVGGVSYNEQFF.

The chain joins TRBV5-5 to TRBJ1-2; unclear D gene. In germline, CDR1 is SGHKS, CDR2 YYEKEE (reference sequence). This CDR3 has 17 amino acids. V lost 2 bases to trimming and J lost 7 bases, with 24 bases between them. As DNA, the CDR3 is TGTGCCAGCAGCTTAAGGTTAACTCCCAACGATGCGAGTGGCTACACCTTC. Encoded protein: CASSLRLTPNDASGYTF.

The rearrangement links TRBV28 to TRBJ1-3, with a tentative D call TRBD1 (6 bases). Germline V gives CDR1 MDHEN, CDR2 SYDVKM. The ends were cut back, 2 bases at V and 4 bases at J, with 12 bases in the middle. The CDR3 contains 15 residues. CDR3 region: CASSLMGAAGNTIYF. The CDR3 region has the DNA TGTGCCAGCAGTTTAATGGGGGCCGCCGGAAACACCATATATTTT.

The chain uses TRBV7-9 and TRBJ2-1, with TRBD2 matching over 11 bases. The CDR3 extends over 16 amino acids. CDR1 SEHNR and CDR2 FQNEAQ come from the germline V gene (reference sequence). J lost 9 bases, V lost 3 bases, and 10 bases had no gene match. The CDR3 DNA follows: TGTGCCAGCAGCTTCGATACCGGACTAGCGGGTTCTGAGCAGTTCTTC. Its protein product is CASSFDTGLAGSEQFF. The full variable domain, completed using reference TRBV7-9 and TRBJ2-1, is DTGVSQNPRHKITKRGQNVTFRCDPISEHNRLYWYRQTLGQGPEFLTYFQNEAQLEKSRLLSDRFSAERPKGSFSTLEIQRTEQGDSAMYLCASSFDTGLAGSEQFFGPGTRLTVL.